The 13 T cell receptor beta chains below come from one sample, sequenced in a study of T cell changes during pregnancy in multiple sclerosis. Produced via immunoSEQ multiplex PCR; TCRdb's table is partial and in-frame only. The sample includes over 20,000 clones, approximately 86% of them seen just once. The source was CD4+ T cells from peripheral blood mononuclear cells, collected in the first trimester of pregnancy. Receptors were obtained from a female donor in good health, enrolled as a control in a pregnancy study.

The rearrangement joins TRBV21-1 to TRBJ1-2; the table's D call, TRBD1, was not checked against the DNA. TRBV21-1 is flagged as a pseudogene. CDR3 length: 15 amino acids. CDR3 DNA: TGTGCCAGCAGCCGAGGAGGACAGGGGTCTCATGGCTACACCTTC. Amino acids: CASSRGGQGSHGYTF.

This clone has just one count. The chain has TRBV5-1 and TRBJ2-7; D possibly corresponds to TRBD2 (6 bases). This CDR3 spans 15 amino acids. Germline CDR1 reads SGHRS; CDR2 reads YFSETQ. Between the trimmed V and J ends, which lost 1 base and 6 bases, there was a span of 17 bases. Here the CDR3 reads CASSLTGGVLLEQYF. Here the CDR3 DNA reads TGCGCCAGCAGCTTGACCGGCGGGGTCCTCCTCGAGCAGTACTTC.

This clone was seen a single time. V gene TRBV11-1 combines with J gene TRBJ1-1; D gene ambiguous. Trimming took 5 bases from V and 8 from J, leaving 18 bases between them. Per germline, CDR1 SGHAT and CDR2 FQDESV (reference sequence). The CDR3 is made up of 14 amino acids. The CDR3 reads CASSRGNWDGEAFF. DNA for the CDR3: TGTGCCAGCAGCCGCGGGAATTGGGATGGGGAAGCTTTCTTT. Together with reference TRBV11-1 and TRBJ1-1, the CDR3 gives the full variable domain: EAEVAQSPRYKITEKSQAVAFWCDPISGHATLYWYRQILGQGPELLVQFQDESVVDDSQLPKDRFSAERLKGVDSTLKIQPAELGDSAMYLCASSRGNWDGEAFFGQGTRLTVV.

The V call is TRBV2, the J call TRBJ1-4; TRBD1 might be the D (5 bases). Per germline, CDR1 SNHLY and CDR2 FYNNEI. The length of the CDR3 is 15 residues. With 4 bases removed from V and 11 bases from J, the gap between germline ends came to 20 bases. DNA of the CDR3: TGTGCCAGCAGTGGGGGACTTCGTGATTTTGGGAAACTGTTTTTT. Protein sequence: CASSGGLRDFGKLFF.

This clone was seen a single time. The chain employs TRBV10-2 and TRBJ2-1; 12 nucleotides line up with TRBD2. The CDR3 totals 15 residues. Germline V gives CDR1 WSHSY, CDR2 SAAADI. Unmatched junction bases numbered 5, after V lost 6 bases and J lost 5 bases. CDR3 nucleotide sequence: TGCGCCAGCAGGGATCTAGCGGGGGGGAACAATGAGCAGTTCTTC. Protein: CASRDLAGGNNEQFF.

The chain employs TRBV6-4 and TRBJ1-5, with 9 bases fitting TRBD1. This CDR3 has 18 residues. J was trimmed by 7 bases and V by 2 bases; bases with no gene match: 15. Germline CDR1 reads MRHNA; CDR2 reads SNTAGT. CDR3 sequence reads: CASSDRTDITGGRQPQHF. The CDR3 DNA reads as TGTGCCAGCAGTGACCGAACCGACATCACAGGGGGCAGGCAGCCCCAGCATTTT.

V gene TRBV18 combines with J gene TRBJ1-1; D possibly corresponds to TRBD1 (5 bases). This CDR3 has 17 amino acids. Germline assignment: CDR1 KGHSH and CDR2 LQKENI. V was pared by 2 bases and J by 1 base, with 17 bases between. CDR3 amino acids: CASSPGRAGVRNTEAFF. The DNA for the CDR3 is TGTGCCAGCTCACCAGGCAGGGCTGGAGTCAGGAACACTGAAGCTTTCTTT.

The rearrangement links TRBV6-5 to TRBJ1-2; 9 bases line up with TRBD1. Germline V gives CDR1 MNHEY, CDR2 SVGAGI. CDR3 length: 14 residues. Germline trimming cut 6 bases from V and 2 bases from J; bases unmatched to any gene: 4. CDR3 residues: CASRRDRANYGYTF. For the CDR3, the DNA is TGTGCCAGCAGAAGGGACAGGGCAAACTATGGCTACACCTTC.

This clone has a single count. The rearrangement uses TRBV9 and TRBJ2-2, with D hard to call. CDR1 is SGDLS, CDR2 YYNGEE, per germline. The CDR3 is 16 amino acids. V was cut by 1 base and J by 5 bases, with 15 bases left in between. The CDR3 nucleotides are TGTGCCAGCAGCGTAACCCAACGGGTTGAGACCGGGGAGCTGTTTTTT. The encoded protein is CASSVTQRVETGELFF.

V is TRBV11-2 and J is TRBJ2-5, with 10 bases that match TRBD2. This CDR3 is 15 amino acids long. The junction had 7 bases not matched to a gene; V was cut back by 5 bases and J by 4 bases. Germline loops: CDR1 SGHAT, CDR2 FQNNGV. DNA for the CDR3: TGTGCCAGCAGCCCTCTAGCGGGAGTCTCAGAGACCCAGTACTTC. It is translated as CASSPLAGVSETQYF.

The V gene is TRBV19, the J gene TRBJ1-2; TRBD1 matches at 7 bases. Germline CDR1 is LNHDA and CDR2 is SQIVND (reference sequence). Trimming cost V 8 bases and J 4 bases; bases outside gene matches: 13. The CDR3 has 15 residues. The CDR3 DNA follows: TGTGCCAGTGCGGTTCTGCGACAGGGCCCCTATGGCTACACCTTC. Protein: CASAVLRQGPYGYTF.

The chain joins TRBV7-2 to TRBJ2-7, with D hard to call. This CDR3 region has 15 residues. V was cut by 2 bases and J by 7 bases, with 18 bases left in between. The germline CDR1 and CDR2 sequences are SGHTA and FQGNSA. CDR3 protein: CASSLSLLGSGEQYF. The CDR3 DNA sequence: TGTGCCAGCAGCTTAAGCCTCCTTGGATCGGGTGAGCAGTACTTC.

The V gene is TRBV14, the J gene TRBJ2-3; D unresolved. Germline V gene data show CDR1 as SGHDN and CDR2 as FVKESK. CDR3 length: 12 amino acids. The V end lost 1 base, the J end lost 5 bases, and 4 bases lay between the germline ends. CDR3 nucleotide sequence: TGTGCCAGCAGCCAAGTTCGAGATACGCAGTATTTT. This gives the protein CASSQVRDTQYF.